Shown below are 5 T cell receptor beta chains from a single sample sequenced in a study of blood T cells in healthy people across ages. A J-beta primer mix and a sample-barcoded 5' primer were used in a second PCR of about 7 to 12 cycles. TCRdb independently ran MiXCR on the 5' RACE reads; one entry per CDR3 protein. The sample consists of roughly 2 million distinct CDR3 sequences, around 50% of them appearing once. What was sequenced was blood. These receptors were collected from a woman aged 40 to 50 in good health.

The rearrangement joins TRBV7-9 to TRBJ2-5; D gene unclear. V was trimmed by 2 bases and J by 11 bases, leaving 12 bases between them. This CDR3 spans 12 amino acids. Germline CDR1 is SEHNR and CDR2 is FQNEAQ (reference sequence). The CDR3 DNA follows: TGTGCCAGCAGCTTATTAGTTACGGTGCAGTACTTC. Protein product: CASSLLVTVQYF. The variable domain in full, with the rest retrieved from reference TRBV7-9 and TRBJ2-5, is DTGVSQNPRHKITKRGQNVTFRCDPISEHNRLYWYRQTLGQGPEFLTYFQNEAQLEKSRLLSDRFSAERPKGSFSTLEIQRTEQGDSAMYLCASSLLVTVQYFGPGTRLLVL.

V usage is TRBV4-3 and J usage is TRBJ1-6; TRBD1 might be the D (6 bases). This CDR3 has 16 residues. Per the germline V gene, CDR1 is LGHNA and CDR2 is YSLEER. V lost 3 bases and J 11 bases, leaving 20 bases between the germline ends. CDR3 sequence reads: CASSQGREGGGTPLHF. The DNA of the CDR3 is TGCGCCAGCAGCCAGGGCCGTGAGGGGGGTGGAACACCCCTCCACTTT.

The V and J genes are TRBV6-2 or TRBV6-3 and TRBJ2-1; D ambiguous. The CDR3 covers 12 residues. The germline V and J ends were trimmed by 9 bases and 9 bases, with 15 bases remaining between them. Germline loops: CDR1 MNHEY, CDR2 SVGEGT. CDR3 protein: CASFDLVGEQFF. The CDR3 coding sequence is TGTGCCAGTTTTGACCTCGTCGGTGAGCAGTTCTTC.

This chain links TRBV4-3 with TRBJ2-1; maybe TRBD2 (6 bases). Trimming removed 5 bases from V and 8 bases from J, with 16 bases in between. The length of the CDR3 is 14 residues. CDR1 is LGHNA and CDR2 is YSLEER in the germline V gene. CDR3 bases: TGCGCCAGCAGCGGGGACTCGTACTGGGATGAGCAGTTCTTC. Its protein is CASSGDSYWDEQFF.

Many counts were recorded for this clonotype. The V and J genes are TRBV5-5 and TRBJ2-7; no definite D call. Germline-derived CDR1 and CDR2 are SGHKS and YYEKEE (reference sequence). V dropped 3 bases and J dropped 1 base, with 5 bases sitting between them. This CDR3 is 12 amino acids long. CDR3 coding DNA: TGTGCCAGCAGCTCGGCTTCCTACGAGCAGTACTTC. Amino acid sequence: CASSSASYEQYF.